Each of the 23 T cell receptor beta chains below was sequenced from the same sample in a study of CD8+CD57+ T cells in acquired aplastic anemia. Whoever was chosen for sequencing had shown CD8+CD57+ cell expansion by flow cytometry. Genomic DNA, serving as template, underwent TCR beta VDJ and CDR3 profiling. TCRdb called the reads again in MiXCR, with one record for every CDR3 protein. The sample shows about 290,000 distinct CDR3 sequences, 56% of them seen only once. The sequencing sample was made of sorted CD4+, CD8+, or CD8+CD57+ T cells (not recorded which) from PBMCs. These receptors originate from a human donor with aplastic anemia.

This clonotype showed up many times. DNA for the CDR3: TGTGCCAGCAGCACTCCAGCGGGAAGTACCGGGGAGCTGTTTTTT. Translation: CASSTPAGSTGELFF. V usage is TRBV11-2 and J usage is TRBJ2-2; the match to TRBD2 covers 7 bases. The germline V gene encodes CDR1 SGHAT and CDR2 FQNNGV. This CDR3 is 15 amino acids long. V gave up 5 bases and J gave up 5 bases; unmatched junction bases: 8. Based on the CDR3 plus reference TRBV11-2 and TRBJ2-2, the full variable domain is EAGVAQSPRYKIIEKRQSVAFWCNPISGHATLYWYQQILGQGPKLLIQFQNNGVVDDSQLPKDRFSAERLKGVDSTLKIQPAKLEDSAVYLCASSTPAGSTGELFFGEGSRLTVL.

This clonotype was recorded at least ten times. This chain uses TRBV19 with TRBJ2-1; possibly TRBD1 for D (6 bases). V was clipped by 8 bases and J by 8 bases, with 19 bases between them. Germline lookup yields CDR1 LNHDA and CDR2 SQIVND (reference sequence). This CDR3 has 14 residues. CDR3 amino acids: CASLSRGGSDEQFF. Written as DNA, the CDR3 is TGTGCCAGTCTTTCCCGAGGGGGTAGCGATGAGCAGTTCTTC.

The J gene is TRBJ1-5, the V gene TRBV7-2; D not certain. Germline assignment: CDR1 SGHTA and CDR2 FQGNSA. CDR3 length: 14 residues. V gave up 5 bases and J gave up 2 bases, with 10 bases separating them. CDR3 loop: CASSPTMGNQPQHF. CDR3 nucleotide sequence: TGTGCCAGCAGCCCCACCATGGGCAATCAGCCCCAGCATTTT. Looking up the rest from reference TRBV7-2 and TRBJ1-5 gives the full variable domain: GAGVSQSPSNKVTEKGKDVELRCDPISGHTALYWYRQSLGQGLEFLIYFQGNSAPDKSGLPSDRFSAERTGGSVSTLTIQRTQQEDSAVYLCASSPTMGNQPQHFGDGTRLSIL.

In this sample, this clonotype turned up many times. The DNA of the CDR3 is TGTGCCAGCAGCTCTAGCGGGGGGATATCAGAGACCCAGTACTTC. Protein sequence: CASSSSGGISETQYF. The V gene is TRBV7-9, the J gene TRBJ2-5; 11 bases agree with TRBD2. Trimming took 4 bases from V and 4 from J; bases not matched to a gene: 5. The CDR3 extends over 15 amino acids. Germline V lookup: CDR1 SEHNR, CDR2 FQNEAQ (reference sequence).

This chain joins TRBV7-2 and TRBJ2-2; D ambiguous. This CDR3 is built from 14 residues. Germline lookup yields CDR1 SGHTA and CDR2 FQGNSA. Between the trimmed V and J ends, which lost 3 bases and 6 bases, there was a span of 11 bases. The CDR3 is CASSLMASAGELFF. In DNA, the CDR3 is TGTGCCAGCAGCTTGATGGCCTCGGCCGGGGAGCTGTTTTTT.

The chain recombines TRBV7-8 with TRBJ1-5; weak D call: TRBD1 (6 bases). The CDR3 is made up of 16 amino acids. Between the trimmed V and J ends, which lost 2 bases and 1 base, there was a span of 12 bases. Germline CDR1 SGHVS, CDR2 FQNEAQ. The CDR3 coding sequence is TGTGCCAGCAGCTTAACCGGGGGGCGGAGCAATCAGCCCCAGCATTTT. Residues: CASSLTGGRSNQPQHF.

The chain employs TRBV7-2 and TRBJ2-1; 15 bases agree with TRBD2. The CDR3 is made up of 16 amino acids. V shed 9 bases, J shed 9 bases, and the junction held 12 bases outside the gene matches. Germline loops: CDR1 SGHTA, CDR2 FQGNSA. The CDR3 spells CASLGGLAGGVSEQFF. The CDR3 coding sequence is TGTGCCAGTCTGGGGGGACTAGCGGGAGGAGTTAGTGAGCAGTTCTTC.

Many counts were recorded for this clonotype. The chain links TRBV12-3 or TRBV12-4 to TRBJ1-2; TRBD1 aligns across 7 bases. The CDR3 consists of 15 residues. V dropped 7 bases and J dropped 7; count of bases not matched to a gene: 15. CDR3 protein: CASTRTPEGASGYTF. The CDR3 bases are TGTGCCAGCACCAGAACGCCAGAGGGGGCAAGTGGCTACACCTTC.

V and J are TRBV7-6 and TRBJ2-5; D uncertain. Germline V gene sequence: CDR1 SGHVS, CDR2 FNYEAQ. V lost 2 bases and J 2 bases, leaving 9 bases between the germline ends. The CDR3 runs to 14 residues. The CDR3 sequence: CASSLIGFQETQYF. CDR3 in DNA: TGTGCCAGCAGCTTAATCGGGTTTCAAGAGACCCAGTACTTC.

The gene calls are TRBV20-1 and TRBJ2-3; 7 bases align to TRBD2. This CDR3 is built from 14 residues. Germline V gene data show CDR1 as DFQATT and CDR2 as SNEGSKA (reference sequence). The V segment lost 5 bases and the J segment 3 bases; nucleotides outside the gene matches: 8. The CDR3 nucleotides read TGCAGTGCTCACGGGGGGATGGGGACAGATACGCAGTATTTT. It specifies CSAHGGMGTDTQYF.

This rearrangement joins TRBV19 to TRBJ2-6; D possibly corresponds to TRBD1 (5 bases). Between the trimmed V and J ends, which lost 1 base and 2 bases, there was a span of 15 bases. There are 18 residues in the CDR3. Per germline, CDR1 LNHDA and CDR2 SQIVND (reference sequence). CDR3 region: CASSIVPGPPPGANVLTF. CDR3 bases: TGTGCCAGTAGTATAGTACCAGGGCCACCACCTGGGGCCAACGTCCTGACTTTC.

This clonotype appeared many times. The chain carries TRBV5-4 and TRBJ1-5; possibly TRBD1 for D (5 bases). This CDR3 spans 13 amino acids. The V gene's germline CDR1 is SGHNT and CDR2 YYREEE (reference sequence). V was shortened by 4 bases and J by 2 bases, with 7 bases between the two germline ends. The CDR3 nucleotides read TGTGCCAGCAGCCAAGGGGGCAATCAGCCCCAGCATTTT. It codes for CASSQGGNQPQHF. Full variable domain (missing parts from reference TRBV5-4 and TRBJ1-5): ETGVTQSPTHLIKTRGQQVTLRCSSQSGHNTVSWYQQALGQGPQFIFQYYREEENGRGNFPPRFSGLQFPNYSSELNVNALELDDSALYLCASSQGGNQPQHFGDGTRLSIL.

The genes are TRBV12-3 or TRBV12-4 and TRBJ1-1; D is unresolved. Deletions cut 4 bases from V and 6 bases from J, with 9 bases between. The CDR3 is made up of 12 amino acids. Here the CDR3 DNA reads TGTGCCAGCAGTTGGGCTTTATCTGAAGCTTTCTTT. Its protein is CASSWALSEAFF.

The chain has TRBV20-1 and TRBJ1-1; 7 bases are a match to TRBD1. The CDR3 is 13 residues long. Looked up from germline, CDR1 is DFQATT and CDR2 is SNEGSKA (reference sequence). V lost 6 bases, J lost 6 bases, and 10 bases stayed unmatched. The CDR3 reads CSAQKTGTAEAFF. The CDR3 DNA is TGCAGTGCACAGAAGACAGGGACGGCTGAAGCTTTCTTT.

This clonotype was detected a few times. The CDR3 bases are TGTGCCACCAGCAGAGACACTAGCGGGAGCATACATGAGCAGTTCTTC. As protein: CATSRDTSGSIHEQFF. The J gene is TRBJ2-1, the V gene TRBV15, with 11 positions matching TRBD2. Germline V gene lookup returns CDR1 LNHNV and CDR2 YYDKDF (reference sequence). V lost 0 bases and J lost 8; bases outside the gene matches: 6. The CDR3 is 16 residues long.

This chain joins TRBV20-1 and TRBJ1-2; D not certain. The germline CDR1 and CDR2 sequences are DFQATT and SNEGSKA (reference sequence). The CDR3 sequence is 15 residues long. With 0 bases removed from V and 2 bases from J, the gap between germline ends came to 13 bases. The CDR3 nucleotides read TGCAGTGCTAGAGATTTGGGCGAGACGAACTATGGCTACACCTTC. Its protein is CSARDLGETNYGYTF.

On this clonotype itself: The limits of the CDR3 on the DNA are not certain, so only TCRdb's listed CDR3 is given. This chain connects TRBV5-1 to TRBJ2-5; the table's TRBD2 call for D was not verified on the DNA. 17 amino acids form the CDR3, both terminal residues included. CDR1 is SGHRS, CDR2 YFSETQ, per germline. The CDR3 spells CASSPIFGSGGGETQYF.

The chain couples TRBV11-2 to TRBJ2-7; possibly TRBD1 for D (6 bases). The CDR3 runs 14 residues. Germline V gene lookup returns CDR1 SGHAT and CDR2 FQNNGV. The ends were cut back, 1 base at V and 9 bases at J, with 16 bases in the middle. CDR3 in amino acids: CASSLVGQGLWQYF. CDR3 DNA: TGTGCCAGCAGCTTAGTGGGCCAGGGGTTGTGGCAGTACTTC.

Ten or more counts support this clonotype. CDR3 sequence reads: CASRAKVQYF. The CDR3 DNA reads TGTGCCAGCAGGGCAAAAGTTCAGTACTTC. J is TRBJ2-4 and V is TRBV2; D is uncertain. The length of the CDR3 is 10 residues. V was trimmed by 6 bases and J by 11 bases, leaving 8 bases between them. Germline-derived CDR1 and CDR2 are SNHLY and FYNNEI.

The chain employs TRBV30 and TRBJ2-7, with a possible D match to TRBD1 (5 bases). This CDR3 is built from 12 residues. The V end was cut by 0 bases, the J end by 3 bases, with 6 bases between. Germline V lookup: CDR1 GTSNPN, CDR2 SVGIG (reference sequence). This chain's CDR3 is CAWSVQVYEQYF. DNA of the CDR3: TGTGCCTGGAGTGTACAGGTCTACGAGCAGTACTTC.

This clonotype was counted once. CDR3 in DNA: TGCAGCGTTTTAAGGGGACAGGCGAACACTGAAGCTTTCTTT. Translated: CSVLRGQANTEAFF. The rearrangement links TRBV29-1 to TRBJ1-1, with 8 positions matching TRBD1. The CDR3 totals 14 residues. Germline V CDR1 and CDR2: SQVTM, ANQGSEA. Trimming cost V 5 bases and J 1 base; bases outside gene matches: 6.

The chain recombines TRBV7-9 with TRBJ1-3; TRBD1 matches 10 bases. CDR1 and CDR2 from the germline V gene are SEHNR and FQNEAQ (reference sequence). The CDR3 runs 18 residues. J gave up 0 bases and V 1 base, and 6 bases lay outside the gene matches. The CDR3 is CASSLGTGGISSGNTIYF. The CDR3 DNA reads TGTGCCAGCAGCTTAGGGACAGGGGGAATTAGCTCTGGAAACACCATATATTTT.

The gene calls are TRBV12-3 or TRBV12-4 and TRBJ1-2; D gene uncertain. Trimming left V 7 bases short and J 5 bases short, with 8 bases between. The CDR3 has 11 amino acids. The CDR3 loop is CASNGVYGYTF. In DNA, the CDR3 is TGTGCCAGCAATGGGGTTTATGGCTACACCTTC.